This TCR beta chain was recovered during a study of blood T cell repertoires in COVID-19. The germline gives CDR1 ENHRY, CDR2 SYGVKD. Trimming pared 3 bases from V and 0 bases from J, leaving 11 bases between. The CDR3 is 16 amino acids. The data were produced by immunoSEQ multiplex PCR, yet TCRdb's version contains in-frame clones alone and is incomplete. The table lists 190,000 or so clones, approximately 80% of them singletons. The cohort comprised adults aged about 18 to 100 years residing in some 24 US areas. Symptom resolution, clearance, or two negative PCRs marked the recovered donors of Cohort 3.

The receptor comes from a man in his forties who had recovered from COVID-19. The chain joins TRBV10-3 to TRBJ2-2; D call uncertain. The sequenced sample consisted of PBMCs or T cells enriched from blood (not recorded which). CDR3 nucleotide sequence: TGTGCCATCAGTGATGGGCGAGTCGCGAACACCGGGGAGCTGTTTTTT. It is translated as CAISDGRVANTGELFF.